One and the same sample provided the 6 T cell receptor beta chains below, sequenced in a study of CD8 T cells in ankylosing spondylitis. TCRdb used MiXCR to reprocess the 5' RACE reads, holding one entry per CDR3 protein. Of tens of thousands of distinct CDR3 sequences listed, around 2.9% are singletons. Sequenced sample: blood, either unsorted or a sorted T cell fraction (not recorded which). The receptors here all came from a male donor with ankylosing spondylitis or in good health (not recorded which).

There are many counts of this clonotype. CDR3 region: CASNPTSVSYNEQFF. As DNA, the CDR3 is TGTGCCAGCAACCCTACTAGCGTCTCCTACAATGAGCAGTTCTTC. The chain couples TRBV9 to TRBJ2-1; the match to TRBD2 covers 7 bases. CDR3 length: 15 amino acids. The V gene's germline CDR1 is SGDLS and CDR2 YYNGEE. J lost 0 bases, V lost 6 bases, and 6 bases had no gene match.

This clonotype was counted at least ten times. The V and J genes are TRBV9 and TRBJ2-7, with TRBD1 identical over 8 bases. Trimming took 4 bases from V and 0 from J; bases not matched to a gene: 6. The CDR3 has 15 amino acids. CDR1 is SGDLS, CDR2 YYNGEE, per germline. CDR3 DNA sequence: TGTGCCAGCAGCCTACAGGGGGACATCTCCTACGAGCAGTACTTC. Residues: CASSLQGDISYEQYF.

This clonotype was found many times. The chain joins TRBV9 to TRBJ2-7, with TRBD1 matching 9 bases. With V trimmed by 4 bases and J by 5 bases, 10 bases remained unmatched. The CDR3 covers 15 residues. Germline V gene sequence: CDR1 SGDLS, CDR2 YYNGEE. CDR3 in amino acids: CASSLTGTGWDEQYF. The DNA of the CDR3 is TGTGCCAGCAGCCTAACCGGGACAGGGTGGGACGAGCAGTACTTC. The whole variable domain, filled in from reference TRBV9 and TRBJ2-7, reads DSGVTQTPKHLITATGQRVTLRCSPRSGDLSVYWYQQSLDQGLQFLIQYYNGEERAKGNILERFSAQQFPDLHSELNLSSLELGDSALYFCASSLTGTGWDEQYFGPGTRLTVT.

At least ten counts were recorded for this clonotype. The chain joins TRBV9 to TRBJ2-3, with D maybe TRBD1 (6 bases). The CDR3 runs 17 residues. Trimming stripped 0 bases from V and 1 base from J, with 15 bases between. Germline CDR1 is SGDLS and CDR2 is YYNGEE. The CDR3 DNA follows: TGTGCCAGCAGCGTAGTAAGGGACACCTTCGGCACAGATACGCAGTATTTT. It yields the protein CASSVVRDTFGTDTQYF.

This clonotype appeared many times. This chain joins TRBV9 and TRBJ2-4; a possible D gene is TRBD2 (7 bases). This CDR3 is built from 13 residues. The V and J ends lost 2 bases and 8 bases respectively, with 11 bases between them. Germline assignment: CDR1 SGDLS and CDR2 YYNGEE. The CDR3 DNA follows: TGTGCCAGCAGCGTGCAGGGGAGGGACATTCAGTACTTC. Its translation is CASSVQGRDIQYF.

This clonotype has a count of ten or more. In nucleotides, the CDR3 is TGTGCCAGCAGCGTATCGCCAACGGGGACCTTCAGCACAGATACGCAGTATTTT. Its translation is CASSVSPTGTFSTDTQYF. The chain has TRBV9 and TRBJ2-3; perhaps D is TRBD1 or TRBD2 (5 bases each). Trimming left V 1 base short and J 0 bases short, with 18 bases between. The CDR3 consists of 18 residues. Germline V gene lookup returns CDR1 SGDLS and CDR2 YYNGEE.